The 26 T cell receptor beta chains presented below share a single source sample, sequenced in a study of T cell clonality in common variable immunodeficiency. Only in-frame clones appear in the TCRdb table, and some are missing; sequencing was by immunoSEQ multiplex PCR. The sample was found to contain about 64,000 clones, and every one recurs. Sample: peripheral blood mononuclear cells. The receptors were gathered from a person aged 18 to 70 in good health.

The table lists this clone with many counts. One end of the junction is discordant with germline, which a read error may explain. The read stops 3 residues short of the end of the CDR3; the missing end is completed from the germline J gene. This sample includes further DNA sequences coding for the same CDR3. The rearrangement links TRBV20-1 to TRBJ1-4; possibly TRBD1 for D (5 bases). From germline, CDR1 is DFQATT and CDR2 SNEGSKA (reference sequence). The CDR3 has 14 residues. The CDR3 DNA, read in part, is TGCAGCGCTAGAGTGGGGCCCACTAATGAAAAA. Translating gives CSARVGPTNEK. The CDR3 as a whole reads CSARVGPTNEKLFF.

This clone was seen at least ten times. The read ends 3 residues shy of where the CDR3 ends; the end is completed using the germline J gene. V is TRBV2 and J is TRBJ2-3; perhaps D is TRBD1 or TRBD2 (6 bases each). The germline V gene encodes CDR1 SNHLY and CDR2 FYNNEI. The CDR3 spans 13 residues. V was pared by 5 bases and J by 4 bases, with 10 bases between. The CDR3 here is CASSMEGADTQYF. The CDR3 DNA, read in part, is TGTGCCAGCAGTATGGAGGGGGCAGATACG.

This clone has a handful of counts. Coverage ceases 3 residues before the CDR3 finishes, and the germline J gene fills in the end. The V call is TRBV30, the J call TRBJ2-7, with TRBD2 identical over 9 bases. The V gene's germline CDR1 is GTSNPN and CDR2 SVGIG (reference sequence). V lost 0 bases and J lost 2; bases outside the gene matches: 5. The CDR3 loop spans 15 amino acids. The DNA read from the CDR3 is TGTGCCTGGAGTGTTGGGGCGGGGGGGACCTACGAG. Its translation: CAWSVGAGGTYE. The entire CDR3 protein reads CAWSVGAGGTYEQYF. The variable domain in full, completed from reference TRBV30 and TRBJ2-7, reads SQTIHQWPATLVQPVGSPLSLECTVEGTSNPNLYWYRQAAGRGLQLLFYSVGIGQISSEVPQNLSASRPQDRQFILSSKKLLLSDSGFYLCAWSVGAGGTYEQYFGPGTRLTVT.

This clone was detected ten times or more. The CDR3 reads CSAIEASYGYTF. The CDR3 DNA, read in part, is TGCAGTGCTATCGAGGCCTCGTATGGC. This chain links TRBV20-1 with TRBJ1-2; D gene ambiguous. Sequencing ends 3 residues short of the CDR3 end; the germline J gene provides the rest. This CDR3 contains 12 residues. V lost 4 bases, J lost 5 bases, and 11 bases lay in between. The V gene's germline CDR1 is DFQATT and CDR2 SNEGSKA (reference sequence).

Many counts were recorded for this clone. From the germline J gene comes the end of the CDR3, since the read stops 3 residues before it. V gene TRBV19 combines with J gene TRBJ1-4; 7 bases map to TRBD1. This CDR3 contains 16 residues. Germline loops: CDR1 LNHDA, CDR2 SQIVND (reference sequence). V lost 4 bases, J lost 8 bases, and 13 bases stayed unmatched. The CDR3 spells CASSNSKTGFVEKLFF. Partial CDR3 DNA: TGTGCCAGTAGTAATTCGAAGACAGGGTTTGTCGAAAAA.

This clone has at least ten counts. The DNA ends 3 residues before the CDR3 does, and the rest of the CDR3 is filled in from the germline J gene. The chain carries TRBV19 and TRBJ2-4; D possibly corresponds to TRBD2 (6 bases). CDR3 length: 17 residues. Deletions cut 6 bases from V and 9 bases from J, with 27 bases between. Germline CDR1 and CDR2: LNHDA and SQIVND (reference sequence). The covered CDR3 bases are TGTGCCAGTAGCCGAACGACTTTAGCGGACCCGGGCGGCATT. Protein: CASSRTTLADPGGI. The full CDR3 is CASSRTTLADPGGIQYF.

This clone was detected many times. Partial CDR3 DNA: TGTGCCAGCAGTTTCACCGGGACTAGGACAGATACG. It encodes CASSFTGTRTDT. The whole CDR3 protein reads CASSFTGTRTDTQYF. This chain uses TRBV6-2 or TRBV6-3 with TRBJ2-3; TRBD2 agrees at 8 bases. The CDR3 end falls 3 residues outside the read, so it is completed with the germline J gene. Trimming removed 4 bases from V and 3 bases from J; junction bases left unmatched: 6. The CDR3 sequence is 15 residues long. CDR1 is MNHEY and CDR2 is SVGEGT in the germline V gene.

This clone was counted at least ten times. The CDR3 goes on 3 residues after the read ends, and that part is filled in from the germline J gene. J is TRBJ2-1 and V is TRBV5-1, with D possibly matching TRBD2 (5 bases). The CDR3 runs 15 residues. V was pared by 1 base and J by 7 bases, with 15 bases between. CDR1 SGHRS and CDR2 YFSETQ come from the germline V gene. The CDR3 loop is CASSLQEVRINEQFF. The CDR3 bases that were read are TGCGCCAGCAGCTTGCAGGAGGTCCGCATTAATGAG.

This clone has a count of ten or more. The read gets to within 3 residues of the CDR3 end, and the germline J gene fills in the rest. The chain is built from TRBV29-1 and TRBJ2-1; D is possibly TRBD1 (6 bases). Trimming shortened V by 1 base and J by 5 bases, and 18 bases separated the two germline ends. The CDR3 sequence is 16 residues long. The germline gives CDR1 SQVTM, CDR2 ANQGSEA. CDR3 in amino acids: CSVEGSGTSRDNEQFF. The sequenced CDR3 bases are TGCAGCGTTGAAGGTTCCGGGACAAGTAGGGACAATGAG.

This clone was observed at least ten times. Read data end 3 residues before the CDR3 end; the end is taken from the germline J gene. V gene TRBV29-1 combines with J gene TRBJ1-2; 7 bases are a match to TRBD1. The CDR3 is 14 amino acids. The J segment lost 0 bases and the V segment lost 4 bases, leaving 5 bases of the junction unmatched. Germline CDR1 reads SQVTM; CDR2 reads ANQGSEA. The sequenced CDR3 bases are TGCAGCGTTGGGGCCGGGACAGCTAACTATGGC. Encoded protein: CSVGAGTANYG. The whole CDR3 protein is CSVGAGTANYGYTF.

This clone was observed many times. The read ends 3 residues before the CDR3 terminus; that terminus is restored from the germline J gene. The genes are TRBV19 and TRBJ2-3, with 7 bases fitting TRBD1. V was pared by 4 bases and J by 3 bases, with 7 bases of the junction left unmatched. Looked up from germline, CDR1 is LNHDA and CDR2 is SQIVND (reference sequence). This CDR3 comprises 15 residues. CDR3 DNA (partial): TGTGCCAGTAGTACAGGGGGTTCGAGGACAGATACG. This translates into CASSTGGSRTDT. The CDR3 as a whole reads CASSTGGSRTDTQYF.

At least ten counts were recorded for this clone. The CDR3 extends 3 residues past the end of the read, so its final part is completed from the germline J gene. The chain recombines TRBV30 with TRBJ2-3; no clear D. Germline-derived CDR1 and CDR2 are GTSNPN and SVGIG (reference sequence). This CDR3 has 12 residues. The germline V and J ends were trimmed by 0 bases and 7 bases, with 8 bases remaining between them. Partial CDR3 DNA: TGTGCCTGGAGTGTACACGTGAATACG. It translates to CAWSVHVNT. In full, the CDR3 reads CAWSVHVNTQYF.

This clone was seen repeatedly, ten times or more. The read is 3 residues too short to cover the CDR3 end, so that end is filled in from the germline J gene. The chain couples TRBV5-1 to TRBJ1-3, with TRBD1 matching 10 bases. The CDR3 covers 16 residues. Germline assignment: CDR1 SGHRS and CDR2 YFSETQ. Unmatched junction bases numbered 8, after V lost 4 bases and J lost 4 bases. The covered CDR3 bases are TGCGCCAGCAGCCTAGACAGGGGGCAGAAAGGAAACACC. Translation gives CASSLDRGQKGNT. The entire CDR3 is CASSLDRGQKGNTIYF.

This clone was observed many times. Read coverage stops 3 residues before the CDR3 terminus; the germline J gene supplies the remainder. The genes are TRBV19 and TRBJ2-3; possible D gene TRBD1, 6 bases. The germline CDR1 and CDR2 sequences are LNHDA and SQIVND (reference sequence). The CDR3 length is 15 residues. The V end was cut by 3 bases, the J end by 4 bases, with 14 bases between. The CDR3 here is CASSIGAGAADTQYF. CDR3 DNA (partial): TGTGCCAGTAGTATTGGGGCAGGGGCGGCAGATACG.

There are many counts of this clone. The read falls 3 residues short of the CDR3 end, and the missing part is taken from the germline J gene. The rearrangement uses TRBV6-2 or TRBV6-3 and TRBJ2-3; D not certain. Trimming removed 6 bases from V and 2 bases from J, with 6 bases in between. The germline V gene has CDR1 MNHEY and CDR2 SVGEGT. The CDR3 runs 12 residues. The CDR3 sequence: CASSPSTDTQYF. The part of the CDR3 DNA that was read is TGTGCCAGCAGCCCATCCACAGATACG.

A remark on this clone: The read falls 3 residues short of the CDR3 end, and the missing part is taken from the germline J gene. The rearrangement uses TRBV18 and TRBJ2-7; the D gene is possibly TRBD1 (5 bases). V was shortened by 2 bases and J by 0 bases, with 8 bases between the two germline ends. CDR1 is KGHSH and CDR2 is LQKENI in the germline V gene. The CDR3 spans 14 residues. The chain's CDR3 is CASSPGASSYEQYF. The sequenced part of the CDR3 DNA is TGTGCCAGCTCACCAGGGGCCAGCTCCTACGAG.

This clone was counted between two and nine times. The read terminates 3 residues ahead of where the CDR3 ends, so the germline J gene completes it. J is TRBJ1-5 and V is TRBV20-1; 12 bases align to TRBD1. The CDR3 has 17 residues. The V segment lost 5 bases and the J segment 6 bases; nucleotides outside the gene matches: 14. The V gene's germline CDR1 is DFQATT and CDR2 SNEGSKA (reference sequence). The sequenced CDR3 bases are TGCAGTGCTTCACGGATGGGACAGGGGGCTTGGGGTCAGCCC. Translated: CSASRMGQGAWGQP. The whole CDR3 reads CSASRMGQGAWGQPQHF.

This clone was counted many times. The read falls 3 residues short of the CDR3 end, and the missing part is taken from the germline J gene. The chain joins TRBV20-1 to TRBJ2-3; 8 bases map to TRBD1. V lost 0 bases and J lost 6; bases outside the gene matches: 5. CDR3 length: 14 amino acids. Germline V CDR1 and CDR2: DFQATT, SNEGSKA (reference sequence). The sequenced part of the CDR3 DNA is TGCAGTGCTAGAGACAGGGGGCTCTCGGATACG. It translates to CSARDRGLSDT. The whole CDR3 protein reads CSARDRGLSDTQYF.

This clone has ten or more counts. Sequencing ends 3 residues short of the CDR3 end; the germline J gene provides the rest. The rearrangement joins TRBV2 to TRBJ2-1, with unresolved D. CDR1 and CDR2 from the germline V gene are SNHLY and FYNNEI. With 4 bases removed from V and 0 bases from J, the gap between germline ends came to 10 bases. The CDR3 loop spans 15 amino acids. The covered CDR3 bases are TGTGCCAGCAGTGGGCAGGCCAACTCCTACAATGAG. It codes for CASSGQANSYNE. From start to end, the CDR3 is CASSGQANSYNEQFF.

This clone was observed at least ten times. Read coverage stops 3 residues before the CDR3 terminus; the germline J gene supplies the remainder. The chain has TRBV20-1 and TRBJ2-1; the D gene is possibly TRBD1 (5 bases). Germline CDR1 is DFQATT and CDR2 is SNEGSKA (reference sequence). The CDR3 runs to 13 residues. V was trimmed by 2 bases and J by 8 bases, leaving 13 bases between them. CDR3 in amino acids: CSARRGQSDEQFF. The CDR3 DNA, read in part, is TGCAGTGCTAGAAGGGGTCAGTCCGATGAG.

This clone was detected ten times or more. CDR3 protein: CSVPGLTGFTEAFF. The DNA read from the CDR3 is TGCAGCGTTCCAGGGCTGACAGGGTTCACTGAA. The chain couples TRBV29-1 to TRBJ1-1; the match to TRBD1 covers 7 bases. The read ends 3 residues shy of where the CDR3 ends; the end is completed using the germline J gene. With V trimmed by 5 bases and J by 4 bases, 10 bases remained unmatched. Germline V gene lookup returns CDR1 SQVTM and CDR2 ANQGSEA. This CDR3 contains 14 residues.

This clone was detected many times. The sequenced fragment ends 3 residues before the CDR3 boundary, so the rest is inferred from the germline J gene. This rearrangement joins TRBV29-1 to TRBJ2-7; possibly TRBD2 for D (6 bases). From germline, CDR1 is SQVTM and CDR2 ANQGSEA. The germline V and J ends were trimmed by 1 base and 2 bases, with 12 bases remaining between them. The length of the CDR3 is 14 residues. CDR3 region: CSVEGRAGTYEQYF. The covered CDR3 bases are TGCAGCGTTGAAGGTCGGGCGGGAACCTACGAG.

The sequenced part of the CDR3 DNA is TGTGCCAGCAGTGCGACAGGGATAAGTATTGGAAACACC. Translation: CASSATGISIGNT. The whole CDR3 reads CASSATGISIGNTIYF. J is TRBJ1-3 and V is TRBV2, with TRBD1 identical over 7 bases. The CDR3 extends 3 residues past the end of the read, so its final part is completed from the germline J gene. The CDR3 runs 16 residues. Germline CDR1 reads SNHLY; CDR2 reads FYNNEI. The ends lost 4 bases at V and 3 bases at J; junction bases unmatched: 9.

In this sample, this clone turned up many times. Read coverage stops 3 residues before the CDR3 terminus; the germline J gene supplies the remainder. The genes are TRBV30 and TRBJ1-5; tentatively, D is TRBD1 (5 bases). CDR3 size: 13 residues. Germline V gene lookup returns CDR1 GTSNPN and CDR2 SVGIG (reference sequence). The CDR3 sequence is CAWSVSEGNPQHF. The sequenced CDR3 bases are TGTGCCTGGAGTGTATCAGAGGGGAATCCC.

The sample holds many counts of this clone. The read halts 3 residues ahead of the CDR3 end, with the missing end drawn from the germline J gene. The gene calls are TRBV14 and TRBJ2-3; D gene ambiguous. The CDR3 length is 14 residues. Germline loops: CDR1 SGHDN, CDR2 FVKESK. Trimming cost V 5 bases and J 1 base, with 10 bases left between them. The CDR3 loop is CASSSVRGTDTQYF. CDR3 bases read: TGTGCCAGCAGCAGCGTCCGGGGCACAGATACG.

At least ten counts were recorded for this clone. From the germline J gene comes the end of the CDR3, since the read stops 3 residues before it. This chain uses TRBV6-2 or TRBV6-3 with TRBJ1-1; TRBD1 is a possible D gene (6 bases). The V gene's germline CDR1 is MNHEY and CDR2 SVGEGT. The CDR3 consists of 15 residues. Trimming pared 5 bases from V and 5 bases from J, leaving 18 bases between. CDR3 DNA, as far as it was read: TGTGCCAGCAGTGACGGGGGGACATCGGGGACTGAA. It specifies CASSDGGTSGTE. The whole CDR3 sequence reads CASSDGGTSGTEAFF.